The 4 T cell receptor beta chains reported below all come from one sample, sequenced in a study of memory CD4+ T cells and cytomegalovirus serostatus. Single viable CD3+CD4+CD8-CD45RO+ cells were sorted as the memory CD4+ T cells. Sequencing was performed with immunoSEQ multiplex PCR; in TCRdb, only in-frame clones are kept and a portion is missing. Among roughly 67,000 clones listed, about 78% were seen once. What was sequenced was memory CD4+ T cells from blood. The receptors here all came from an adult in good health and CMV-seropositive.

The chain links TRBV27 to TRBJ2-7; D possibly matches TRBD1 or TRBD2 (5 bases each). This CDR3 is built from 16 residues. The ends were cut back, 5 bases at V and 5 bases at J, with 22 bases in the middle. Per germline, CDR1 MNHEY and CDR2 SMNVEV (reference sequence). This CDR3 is CASSTHRDGRGNEQYF. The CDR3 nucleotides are TGTGCCAGCAGTACTCACCGGGACGGTCGAGGGAACGAGCAGTACTTC.

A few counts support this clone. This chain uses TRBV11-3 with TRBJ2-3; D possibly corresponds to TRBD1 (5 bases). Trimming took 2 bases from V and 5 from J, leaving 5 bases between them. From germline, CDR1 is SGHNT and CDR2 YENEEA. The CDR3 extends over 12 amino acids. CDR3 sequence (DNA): TGTGCCAGCAGCTTACAGGGAGATACGCAGTATTTT. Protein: CASSLQGDTQYF.

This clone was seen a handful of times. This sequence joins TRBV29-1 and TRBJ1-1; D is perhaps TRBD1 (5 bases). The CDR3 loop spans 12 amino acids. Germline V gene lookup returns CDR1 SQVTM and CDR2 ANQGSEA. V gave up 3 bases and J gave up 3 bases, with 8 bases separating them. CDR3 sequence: CSVESGDTEAFF. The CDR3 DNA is TGCAGCGTTGAGTCGGGGGACACTGAAGCTTTCTTT.

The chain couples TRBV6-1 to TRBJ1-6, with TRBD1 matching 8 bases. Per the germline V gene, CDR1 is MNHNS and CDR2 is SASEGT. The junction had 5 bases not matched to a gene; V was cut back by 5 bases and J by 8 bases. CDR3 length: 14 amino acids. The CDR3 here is CASSRTGLDSPLHF. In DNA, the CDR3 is TGTGCCAGCAGTAGGACAGGGCTTGATTCACCCCTCCACTTT.